Listed below are T cell receptor beta chains from one sample, sequenced in a study of a mutant IDH1 vaccine in newly diagnosed glioma. Produced via immunoSEQ multiplex PCR; TCRdb's table is partial and in-frame only. The sample records about 69,000 clones, more than 75% being singletons. Their antigens remain unidentified. The sequencing here drew on PBMCs, taken from a glioma patient whose treatment included an IDH1 peptide vaccine. All receptors derive from a young man with glioma. CDR3s include the opening cysteine and the closing phenylalanine or tryptophan. A D gene is named only where the DNA matches it firmly. A clone size is listed for some rows: how often the clone was seen (once, few, many), or a class if it is expanded.

abundance: .; d_gene: .; v_gene: TRBV2; j_gene: TRBJ2-1; CDR3nt: TGTGCCAGCATCTGGGGGAATGAGCAGTTCTTC; CDR3aa: CASIWGNEQFF
abundance: .; d_gene: .; v_gene: TRBV15; j_gene: TRBJ2-1; CDR3nt: TGTGCCACCAGCAGTTCTTATTACAATGAGCAGTTCTTC; CDR3aa: CATSSSYYNEQFF
abundance: .; d_gene: .; v_gene: TRBV10-3; j_gene: TRBJ2-7; CDR3nt: TGTGCCATCAGTGAGTCGTCCGTGGGAATCTCCTACGAGCAGTACTTC; CDR3aa: CAISESSVGISYEQYF
abundance: .; d_gene: .; v_gene: TRBV6-1; j_gene: TRBJ2-5; CDR3nt: TGTGCCAGCAGTGAAGTCGGGGAGACCCAGTACTTC; CDR3aa: CASSEVGETQYF
abundance: .; d_gene: TRBD1; v_gene: TRBV10-2; j_gene: TRBJ1-2; CDR3nt: TGCGCCAGCACCCTCGGGACAGGGGGCACTGGCTACACCTTC; CDR3aa: CASTLGTGGTGYTF
abundance: .; d_gene: .; v_gene: TRBV2; j_gene: TRBJ1-2; CDR3nt: TGTGCCAGCAGCCTCGACCCCCCTAACTATGGCTACACCTTC; CDR3aa: CASSLDPPNYGYTF
abundance: .; d_gene: .; v_gene: TRBV18; j_gene: TRBJ1-1; CDR3nt: TGTGCCAGCTCCGCCGGGGGAGGGATGAACACTGAAGCTTTCTTT; CDR3aa: CASSAGGGMNTEAFF
abundance: .; d_gene: .; v_gene: TRBV4-1; j_gene: TRBJ2-7; CDR3nt: TGCGCCAGCAGCCAAGGGGAGTTCTCCTACGAGCAGTACTTC; CDR3aa: CASSQGEFSYEQYF
abundance: .; d_gene: TRBD2; v_gene: TRBV7-9; j_gene: TRBJ2-3; CDR3nt: TGTGCCAGCAGCCCGCGCTTTTTTGGGACTAGCGGGACAGATACGCAGTATTTT; CDR3aa: CASSPRFFGTSGTDTQYF
abundance: .; d_gene: .; v_gene: TRBV5-1; j_gene: TRBJ2-2; CDR3nt: TGCGCCAGCAGCCCCCCTGGGGTCCCCGCGAACACCGGGGAGCTGTTTTTT; CDR3aa: CASSPPGVPANTGELFF
abundance: .; d_gene: TRBD1; v_gene: TRBV4-2; j_gene: TRBJ2-2; CDR3nt: TGTGCCAGCAGCCAGGGGCATGGACAGGGGGATACCGGGGAGCTGTTTTTT; CDR3aa: CASSQGHGQGDTGELFF
abundance: .; d_gene: TRBD2; v_gene: TRBV30; j_gene: TRBJ2-1; CDR3nt: TGTGCCTGCTTAGCGGGAGGCTACAATGAGCAGTTCTTC; CDR3aa: CACLAGGYNEQFF
abundance: .; d_gene: .; v_gene: TRBV28; j_gene: TRBJ2-7; CDR3nt: TGTGCCAGCAGTTTATTGATCGGCAGGGCCCGCTCCTACGAGCAGTACTTC; CDR3aa: CASSLLIGRARSYEQYF
abundance: .; d_gene: .; v_gene: TRBV6-1; j_gene: TRBJ1-1; CDR3nt: TGTGCCAGCAGTGAATCTCTGGCAGCTAACACTGAAGCTTTCTTT; CDR3aa: CASSESLAANTEAFF
abundance: .; d_gene: TRBD2; v_gene: TRBV7-2; j_gene: TRBJ2-7; CDR3nt: TGTGCCAGCAGCCCACTCGGGCTAGCGGGGGGGTACGAGCAGTACTTC; CDR3aa: CASSPLGLAGGYEQYF
abundance: .; d_gene: .; v_gene: TRBV6-6; j_gene: TRBJ2-3; CDR3nt: TGTGCCAGCACCGCCGGGACATCCGAGATTACGCAGTATTTT; CDR3aa: CASTAGTSEITQYF
abundance: once; d_gene: TRBD1; v_gene: TRBV30; j_gene: TRBJ1-2; CDR3nt: TGTGCCTGGAGTGTGACAGGGGACGGGGACTATGGCTACACCTTC; CDR3aa: CAWSVTGDGDYGYTF
abundance: .; d_gene: TRBD2; v_gene: TRBV4-3; j_gene: TRBJ2-2; CDR3nt: TGCGCCAGCAGACCTTTAGCGGGGGCGGGGGAGCTGTTTTTT; CDR3aa: CASRPLAGAGELFF
abundance: .; d_gene: TRBD1; v_gene: TRBV5-4; j_gene: TRBJ2-4; CDR3nt: TGTGCCAGCAGCTTTGCCGGGACAGGGGCCAAAAACATTCAGTACTTC; CDR3aa: CASSFAGTGAKNIQYF
abundance: .; d_gene: TRBD2; v_gene: TRBV7-2; j_gene: TRBJ2-7; CDR3nt: TGTGCCAGCAGCTTAGTCGGGGGGAGCTCCTACGAGCAGTACTTC; CDR3aa: CASSLVGGSSYEQYF
abundance: once; d_gene: TRBD2; v_gene: TRBV9; j_gene: TRBJ2-3; CDR3nt: TGTGCCAGCAGTATAAGCGGGGTGGTAGGAGATACGCAGTATTTT; CDR3aa: CASSISGVVGDTQYF
abundance: .; d_gene: .; v_gene: TRBV6-1; j_gene: TRBJ1-1; CDR3nt: TGTGCCAGCAGACTAGGAGATACTGAAGCTTTCTTT; CDR3aa: CASRLGDTEAFF
abundance: once; d_gene: TRBD1; v_gene: TRBV27; j_gene: TRBJ1-1; CDR3nt: TGTGCCAGCAGTTACAGGGGAAGGATCACTGAAGCTTTCTTT; CDR3aa: CASSYRGRITEAFF
abundance: .; d_gene: .; v_gene: TRBV28; j_gene: TRBJ1-4; CDR3nt: TGTGCCAGCAGTCCCCCCTCAAGGGACGAAAAACTGTTTTTT; CDR3aa: CASSPPSRDEKLFF
abundance: .; d_gene: TRBD1; v_gene: TRBV9; j_gene: TRBJ2-1; CDR3nt: TGTGCCAGCAGCGCCGGGACAGGGGCCTACAATGAGCAGTTCTTC; CDR3aa: CASSAGTGAYNEQFF
abundance: .; d_gene: .; v_gene: TRBV5-5; j_gene: TRBJ2-1; CDR3nt: TGTGCCAGCAGCTTGGACGGGGCTTTCGAGCAGTTCTTC; CDR3aa: CASSLDGAFEQFF
abundance: .; d_gene: .; v_gene: TRBV11-2; j_gene: TRBJ2-7; CDR3nt: TGTGCCAGCAGCTCGAGCTCCTACGAGCAGTACTTC; CDR3aa: CASSSSSYEQYF
abundance: once; d_gene: .; v_gene: TRBV6-4; j_gene: TRBJ1-5; CDR3nt: TGTGCCATCCCCGGTGGACAGCCCCAGCATTTT; CDR3aa: CAIPGGQPQHF
abundance: .; d_gene: TRBD2; v_gene: TRBV11-2; j_gene: TRBJ2-7; CDR3nt: TGTGCCAGCAGCTTAGATATCTCGAGCGGGAGGATCCTCTACGAGCAGTACTTC; CDR3aa: CASSLDISSGRILYEQYF
abundance: .; d_gene: .; v_gene: TRBV15; j_gene: TRBJ2-7; CDR3nt: TGTGCCACCAGCAGAGATATGCAGGCTAGCTACGAGCAGTACTTC; CDR3aa: CATSRDMQASYEQYF
abundance: once; d_gene: TRBD1; v_gene: TRBV5-4; j_gene: TRBJ2-7; CDR3nt: TGTGCCAGCAGGGAGACAGGGGGAGGCGAGCAGTACTTC; CDR3aa: CASRETGGGEQYF